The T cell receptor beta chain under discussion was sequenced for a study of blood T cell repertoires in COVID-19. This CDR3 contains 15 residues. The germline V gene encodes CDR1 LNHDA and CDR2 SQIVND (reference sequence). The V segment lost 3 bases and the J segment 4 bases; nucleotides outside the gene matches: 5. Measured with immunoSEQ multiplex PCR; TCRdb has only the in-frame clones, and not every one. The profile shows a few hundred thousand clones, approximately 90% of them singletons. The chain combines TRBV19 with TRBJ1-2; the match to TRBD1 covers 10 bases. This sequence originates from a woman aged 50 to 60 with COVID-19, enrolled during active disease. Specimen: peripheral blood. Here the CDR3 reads CASSMRQGAFYGYTF. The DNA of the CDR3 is TGTGCCAGTAGTATGAGACAGGGGGCATTCTATGGCTACACCTTC. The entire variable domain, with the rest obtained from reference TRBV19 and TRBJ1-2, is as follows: DGGITQSPKYLFRKEGQNVTLSCEQNLNHDAMYWYRQDPGQGLRLIYYSQIVNDFQKGDIAEGYSVSREKKESFPLTVTSAQKNPTAFYLCASSMRQGAFYGYTFGSGTRLTVV.